This record concerns one T cell receptor (beta chain) sequence. Its antigen is currently unknown. CDR3 length equals 13 residues. Germline V gene data show CDR1 as MDHEN and CDR2 as SYDVKM. The V segment lost 6 bases and the J segment 7 bases; nucleotides outside the gene matches: 4. This sample is part of a study of cytomegalovirus exposure and HLA in healthy donors. Study-wide results and caveats: The likely origin of a cluster of highly shared sequence variants was a sequencing artifact. Analyzed later, most CMV-associated TCR beta chains appeared HLA-restricted.

With 60 Vbeta and 13 Jbeta primers, the PCR was carried out. Authors' analysis steps: There were about 80 million unique TCR beta chains by a later count, and 10 million to 12 million of them were shared. The table came from immunoSEQ multiplex PCR; TCRdb's copy has only in-frame clones and leaves some out. V and J calls and clone size are those listed in that table; D and trimming were worked out from the DNA. This table holds roughly 100,000 clones, more than 75% found once. This chain links TRBV28 with TRBJ2-3, with TRBD1 identical over 10 bases. Source material: PBMCs. The receptor's source is a woman aged 40 to 50 in good health and CMV-seronegative. CDR3 DNA sequence: TGTGCCAGCAGGACAGGGGGCATGTATACGCAGTATTTT. This encodes CASRTGGMYTQYF.